This TCR beta chain was profiled in a study of T cell responses to AZD1222 COVID-19 vaccine. Study results and limitations: White British ancestry dominated among donors, who included more females, and clonal diversity was possibly underestimated. Spike-specific TCR depth and breadth grew after two AZD1222 doses. It was only after the peak T cell response that any repertoires were sampled. As reported, nearly half of all spike-specific TCRs target variant regions that are unmutated.

In germline, CDR1 is SGHRS, CDR2 YFSETQ. The CDR3 runs to 14 residues. Trimming removed 2 bases from V and 4 bases from J; junction bases left unmatched: 4. A remark on this clone: Its specificity is not known.

Profiled with immunoSEQ multiplex PCR; TCRdb holds only in-frame clones, not every one. The repertoire holds about 120,000 clones, with more than 85% as singletons. The sample here was peripheral blood, taken on day 0 of MenACWY control vaccination. This clonotype was obtained from an adult in good health. The rearrangement links TRBV5-1 to TRBJ1-1, with 8 bases that match TRBD1. Here the CDR3 reads CASSFGQGGTEAFF. The CDR3 region has the DNA TGCGCCAGCAGCTTCGGACAGGGTGGCACTGAAGCTTTCTTT.